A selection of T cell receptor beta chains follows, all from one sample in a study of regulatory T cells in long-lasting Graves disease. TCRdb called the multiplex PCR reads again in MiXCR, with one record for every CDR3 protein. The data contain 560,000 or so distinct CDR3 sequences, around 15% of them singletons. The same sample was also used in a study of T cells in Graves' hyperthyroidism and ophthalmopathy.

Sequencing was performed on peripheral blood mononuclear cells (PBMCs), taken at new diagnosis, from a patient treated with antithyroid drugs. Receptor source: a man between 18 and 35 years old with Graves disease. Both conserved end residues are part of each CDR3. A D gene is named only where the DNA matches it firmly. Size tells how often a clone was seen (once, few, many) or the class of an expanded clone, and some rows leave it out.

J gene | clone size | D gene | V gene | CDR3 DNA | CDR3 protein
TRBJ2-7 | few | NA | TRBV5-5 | TGTGCCAGCAGCCTGGAGCAGGATAAGTACGAGCAGTACTTC | CASSLEQDKYEQYF
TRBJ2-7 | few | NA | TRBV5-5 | TGTGCCAGCAGTTATCAGGACCGCTACGAGCAGTACTTC | CASSYQDRYEQYF
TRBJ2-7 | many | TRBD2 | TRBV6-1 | TGTGCCAGCAGTGAAGCGCGAGGTAGCGGGAGGGACGAGCAGTACTTC | CASSEARGSGRDEQYF
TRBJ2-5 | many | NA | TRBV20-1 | TGCAGTGCCGAGAGGCACGGGAGCGAGACCCAAGAGACCCAGTACTTC | CSAERHGSETQETQYF
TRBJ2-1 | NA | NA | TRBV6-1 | TGTGCCAGCAGTAAGTGGGGGCGCGAACTACGGCCCTACAATGAGCAGTTCTTC | CASSKWGRELRPYNEQFF
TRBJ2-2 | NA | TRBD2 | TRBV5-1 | TGCGCCAGCAGCTTGGTTCGGGCTAGCGGAGCGAACACCGGGGAGCTGTTTTTT | CASSLVRASGANTGELFF
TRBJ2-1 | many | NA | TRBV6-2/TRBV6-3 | TGTGCCAGCAGTTATAGGCGGTTACGCAAACGTTGGCAGTTCTTC | CASSYRRLRKRWQFF
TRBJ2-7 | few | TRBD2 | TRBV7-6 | TGTGCCAGCAGCGCATCCGGGACTACCGGCTACGAGCAGTACTTC | CASSASGTTGYEQYF
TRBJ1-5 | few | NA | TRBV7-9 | TGTGCCAGCATCGAGCAGCCCCAGCATTTT | CASIEQPQHF
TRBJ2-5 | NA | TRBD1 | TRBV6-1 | TGTGCCAGCAGCGACGGACAGGGAGGAGAGACCCAGTACTTC | CASSDGQGGETQYF
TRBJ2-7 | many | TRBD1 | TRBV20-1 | TGCAGTGCTAGGTGGGACAGGGAATCTGTTCAGCAGTACTTC | CSARWDRESVQQYF
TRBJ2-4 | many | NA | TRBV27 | TGTGCCAGCAGTTTATCGTCGGGGGCTGCCAAAAACATTCAGTACTTC | CASSLSSGAAKNIQYF
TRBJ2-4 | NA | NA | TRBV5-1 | TGCGCCAGCAGGGCCACCGGGTCACCAAAAAACATTCAGTACTTC | CASRATGSPKNIQYF
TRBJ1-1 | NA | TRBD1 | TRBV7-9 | TGTGCCAGCAGCGCCCGACAGGGATGGACGAACACTGAAGCTTTCTTT | CASSARQGWTNTEAFF
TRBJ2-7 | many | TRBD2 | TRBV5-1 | TGCGCCAGCAGCTTGAAGACTAGCGGGAGTTCCTACGAGCAGTACTTC | CASSLKTSGSSYEQYF
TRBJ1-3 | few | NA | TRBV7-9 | TGTGCCAGCAGCTCGACGGATGGGACGGATCTCACTCGAGCAAACACCACATATTTT | CASSSTDGTDLTRANTTYF